This T cell receptor beta chain was retrieved from a study of blood T cell repertoires in COVID-19 (dated by TCRdb to 2018 to 2021). At the level of the whole study: Collaborator samples came from the United States, Italy and Spain and covered acute and convalescent phases of COVID-19. A freely available public database, intended as a resource for researchers studying the immune response to SARS-CoV-2, is where the repertoires were released. A de-identified subject ID, COVID-19 status, age in years and sex were almost always included in the sample metadata. The samples were drawn from two sources: the first 160 participants of the ongoing ImmuneRACE study, and about 1,300 subjects contributed by 6 global collaborators. The dataset comprised deeply sampled blood TCRbeta repertoires from subjects exposed to, actively infected with, or recovered from COVID-19. The prospective study material was composed of cDNA or gDNA derived from T cells, B-cell-depleted T cells, or PBMCs. Where HLA class I and class II types were available, the types were taken from metadata supplied by the sample provider, not from assay-based typing.

TCRbeta CDR3 regions were amplified from genomic DNA using the immunoSEQ Assay, a bias-controlled multiplex PCR. As for the authors' bioinformatics: The number of nucleated cells in each sample was estimated by amplification of reference gene primers within the assay. To quantify the absolute abundance of each unique TCRbeta CDR3 rearrangement, sequence reads were collapsed and filtered. Productive Simpson clonality was computed per sample as the square root of Simpson's diversity index over productive rearrangements. The clones in this table, taken by TCRdb from immuneACCESS, are in-frame only. Not every clone is retained; where verified, under half of the shortfall comes from an unresolved V gene, and the cause of the rest is unknown. V and J calls plus clone size are reproduced from that table; the DNA served to infer D and trimming. The sample contains around 200,000 clones, around 85% of them found a single time. Of the sample, under 4% falls within the top ten clones.

Broad study findings and their caveats: Clinical and demographic metadata were provided uncurated, with the amount varying by source and participant.

Of note for this clone: The antigen this receptor binds is unknown. No base qualities exist here, and no much larger clone lies one base off it.

The germline V gene sets CDR1 to MDHEN and CDR2 to SYDVKM. The CDR3 numbers 13 residues from cysteine through phenylalanine. The only DNA kept is the CDR3, 39 bases in frame from the first base. The germline ends are 16 bases apart after V is trimmed by 7 bases and J by 7 bases. In the prospective study, participants were about 18 to 100 years old, resided in around 25 geographic areas of the United States, and were enrolled through a virtual design. To assign participants to cohorts, the prospective study relied on clinical history that participants themselves reported in a screening survey and a study questionnaire. For ImmuneRACE Cohort 3, a participant was defined as recovered based on two consecutive negative NP/OP PCR tests, clearance by a healthcare professional, or resolution of symptoms. In the prospective study, whole blood, serum and a nasopharyngeal or oropharyngeal swab were collected from each participant by mobile phlebotomists. Over a roughly 2-month period, participants in the prospective study had the option of providing additional blood draws and questionnaires. Before DNA extraction, prospective study blood samples were shipped either frozen or at room temperature.

The chain is assembled from TRBV28 and TRBJ1-1; matching of 6 bases hints at TRBD1 as the D gene. The sequence came from a woman younger than 45 who had recovered from COVID-19. Sequenced input: PBMCs or T cells enriched from blood (not recorded which). The CDR3 loop reads CASTRLGDIEAFF. The base sequence is TGTGCCAGCACCCGTCTGGGGGACATTGAAGCTTTCTTT.